This TCR beta chain was retrieved from a study of T cells in severe cutaneous drug reactions. As for the study in general: Patients in acute or recovery stage gave blister fluids/cells and PBMC. Study observations and caveats: In carbamazepine-induced Stevens-Johnson syndrome or toxic epidermal necrolysis, TRBV12-4 averaged roughly 33% in blister cells and around 5% in PBMC.

This clonotype shows up as medium-sized by frequency. What it binds is unknown. TCR subtype-specific primers in iRepertoire multiplex PCR prepared libraries for bulk and single-cell sequencing. With the multiplex PCR reads reprocessed, TCRdb shows one record per CDR3 protein and no DNA. The listing records 2,200 or so distinct CDR3 sequences. The donors had carbamazepine-induced Stevens-Johnson syndrome or toxic epidermal necrolysis. Blood repertoires came from 4 or 5 Han Chinese and six European CBZ-SJS/TEN patients. Germline CDR1 MGHRA, CDR2 YSYEKL. This CDR3 is 13 amino acids long. The sequencing input was PBMCs. V and J are TRBV4-1 and TRBJ2-7. The clonotype was recovered from a human donor with Stevens-Johnson syndrome, a severe cutaneous drug reaction. The CDR3 protein is CASSQVMGYEQYF.